This TCR beta chain was observed in a study of PD-1 blockade in classical Hodgkin lymphoma. The repertoire was sequenced with immunoSEQ multiplex PCR; TCRdb's copy has only in-frame clones and lacks some. The sample holds about 40,000 clones, about 71% seen once. This CDR3 region has 15 residues. Losses at the gene ends were 5 bases for V and 2 bases for J; bases not matched to a gene: 9. CDR1 and CDR2 from the germline V gene are SGHTA and FQGNSA. Every one of the patients relapsed after autologous stem cell transplantation (brentuximab vedotin exposure was variable). The receptor was isolated from a human donor with classical Hodgkin lymphoma. The V and J genes are TRBV7-2 and TRBJ2-7; 7 bases align to TRBD1. This specimen was peripheral blood mononuclear cells (PBMCs), taken at baseline. This chain's CDR3 is CASSPRDSSTYEQYF. The DNA for the CDR3 is TGTGCCAGCAGCCCCCGGGACAGCTCCACCTACGAGCAGTACTTC.